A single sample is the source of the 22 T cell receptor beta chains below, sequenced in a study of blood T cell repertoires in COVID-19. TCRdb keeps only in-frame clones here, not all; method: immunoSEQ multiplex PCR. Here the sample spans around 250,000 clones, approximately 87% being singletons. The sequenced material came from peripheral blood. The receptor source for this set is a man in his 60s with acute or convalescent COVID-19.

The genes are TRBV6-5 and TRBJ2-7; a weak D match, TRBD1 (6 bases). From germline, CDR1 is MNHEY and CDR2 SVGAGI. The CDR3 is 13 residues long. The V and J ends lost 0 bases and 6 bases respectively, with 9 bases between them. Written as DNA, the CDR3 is TGTGCCAGCAGTTACTCCAGGGACACCGAGCAGTACTTC. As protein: CASSYSRDTEQYF.

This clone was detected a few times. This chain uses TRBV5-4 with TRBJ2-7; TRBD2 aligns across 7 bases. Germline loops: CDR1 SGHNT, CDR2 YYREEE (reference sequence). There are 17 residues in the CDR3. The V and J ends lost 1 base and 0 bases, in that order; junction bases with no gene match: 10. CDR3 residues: CASSLLGGSSPSYEQYF. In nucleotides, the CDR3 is TGTGCCAGCAGCTTGCTCGGCGGGAGCTCCCCCTCCTACGAGCAGTACTTC. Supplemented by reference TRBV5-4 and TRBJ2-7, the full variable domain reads ETGVTQSPTHLIKTRGQQVTLRCSSQSGHNTVSWYQQALGQGPQFIFQYYREEENGRGNFPPRFSGLQFPNYSSELNVNALELDDSALYLCASSLLGGSSPSYEQYFGPGTRLTVT.

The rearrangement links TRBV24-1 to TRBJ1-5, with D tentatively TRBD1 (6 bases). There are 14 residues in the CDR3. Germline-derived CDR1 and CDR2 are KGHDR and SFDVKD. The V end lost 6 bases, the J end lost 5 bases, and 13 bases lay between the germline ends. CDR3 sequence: CATSSPGEYQPQHF. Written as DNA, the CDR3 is TGTGCCACCAGTTCCCCAGGGGAGTATCAGCCCCAGCATTTT.

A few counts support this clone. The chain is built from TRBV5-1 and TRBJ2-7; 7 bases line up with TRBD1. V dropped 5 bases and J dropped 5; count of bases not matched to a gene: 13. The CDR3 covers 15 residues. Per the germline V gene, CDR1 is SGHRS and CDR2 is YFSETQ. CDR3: CASRPGTASRNEQYF. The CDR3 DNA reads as TGCGCCAGCAGGCCCGGGACAGCCTCTAGAAACGAGCAGTACTTC.

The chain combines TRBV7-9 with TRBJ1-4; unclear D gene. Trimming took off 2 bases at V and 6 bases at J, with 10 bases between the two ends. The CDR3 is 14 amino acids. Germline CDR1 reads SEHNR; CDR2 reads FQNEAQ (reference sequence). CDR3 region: CASSLTSFDEKLFF. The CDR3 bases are TGTGCCAGCAGCTTAACAAGTTTCGATGAAAAACTGTTTTTT.

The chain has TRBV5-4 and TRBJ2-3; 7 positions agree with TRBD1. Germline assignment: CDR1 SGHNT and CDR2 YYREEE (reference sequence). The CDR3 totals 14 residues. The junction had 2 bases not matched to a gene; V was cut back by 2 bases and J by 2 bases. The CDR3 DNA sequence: TGTGCCAGCAGCTTCAGGGGGACCACAGATACGCAGTATTTT. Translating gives CASSFRGTTDTQYF.

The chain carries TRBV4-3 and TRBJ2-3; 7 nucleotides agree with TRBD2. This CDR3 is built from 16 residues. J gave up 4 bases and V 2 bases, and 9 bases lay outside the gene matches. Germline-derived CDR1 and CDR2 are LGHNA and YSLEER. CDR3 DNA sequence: TGCGCCAGCAGCCAAAACGAGGCAGGGAGGGCAGATACGCAGTATTTT. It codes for CASSQNEAGRADTQYF.

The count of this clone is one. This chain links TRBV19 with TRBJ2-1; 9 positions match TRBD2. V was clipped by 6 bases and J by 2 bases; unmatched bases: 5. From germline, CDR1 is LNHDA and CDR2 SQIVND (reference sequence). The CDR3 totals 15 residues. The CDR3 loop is CASSSGLAPYNEQFF. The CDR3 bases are TGTGCCAGTAGCTCGGGACTAGCCCCCTACAATGAGCAGTTCTTC.

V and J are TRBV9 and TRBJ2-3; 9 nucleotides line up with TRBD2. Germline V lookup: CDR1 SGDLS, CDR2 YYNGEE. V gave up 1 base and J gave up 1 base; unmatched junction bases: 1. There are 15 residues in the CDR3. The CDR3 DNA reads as TGTGCCAGCAGCGTATTAGCGGGGGGCACAGATACGCAGTATTTT. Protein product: CASSVLAGGTDTQYF.

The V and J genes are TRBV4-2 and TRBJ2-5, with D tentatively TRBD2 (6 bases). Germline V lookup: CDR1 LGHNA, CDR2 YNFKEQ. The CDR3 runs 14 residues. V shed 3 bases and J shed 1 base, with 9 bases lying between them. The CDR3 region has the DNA TGTGCCAGCAGCCAGGTAGCGGCCCAAGAGACCCAGTACTTC. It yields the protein CASSQVAAQETQYF.

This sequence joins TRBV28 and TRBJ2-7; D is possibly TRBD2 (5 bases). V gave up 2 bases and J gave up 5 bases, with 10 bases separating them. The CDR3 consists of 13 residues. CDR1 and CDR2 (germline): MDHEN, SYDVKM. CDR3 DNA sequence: TGTGCCAGCAGTTTAGGAGGACCCAACGAGCAGTACTTC. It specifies CASSLGGPNEQYF.

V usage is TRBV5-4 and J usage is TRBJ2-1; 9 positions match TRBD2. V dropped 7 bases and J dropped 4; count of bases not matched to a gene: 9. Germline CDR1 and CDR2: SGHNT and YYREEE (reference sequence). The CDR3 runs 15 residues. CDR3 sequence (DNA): TGTGCCAGCTGGGGGGCGGGAGGGATTTACAATGAGCAGTTCTTC. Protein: CASWGAGGIYNEQFF. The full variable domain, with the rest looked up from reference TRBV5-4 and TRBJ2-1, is ETGVTQSPTHLIKTRGQQVTLRCSSQSGHNTVSWYQQALGQGPQFIFQYYREEENGRGNFPPRFSGLQFPNYSSELNVNALELDDSALYLCASWGAGGIYNEQFFGPGTRLTVL.

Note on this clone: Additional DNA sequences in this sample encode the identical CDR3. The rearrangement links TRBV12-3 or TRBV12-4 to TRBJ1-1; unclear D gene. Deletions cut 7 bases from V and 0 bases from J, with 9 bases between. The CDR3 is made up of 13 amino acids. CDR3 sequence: CASTRRVNTEAFF. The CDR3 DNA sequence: TGTGCCAGCACAAGGAGGGTGAACACTGAAGCTTTCTTT.

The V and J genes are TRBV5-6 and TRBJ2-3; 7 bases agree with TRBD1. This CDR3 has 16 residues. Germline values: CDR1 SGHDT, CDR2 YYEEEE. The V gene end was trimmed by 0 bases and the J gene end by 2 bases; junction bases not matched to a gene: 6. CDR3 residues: CASSLGTGLFTDTQYF. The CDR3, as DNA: TGTGCCAGCAGCTTGGGGACAGGCTTATTCACAGATACGCAGTATTTT.

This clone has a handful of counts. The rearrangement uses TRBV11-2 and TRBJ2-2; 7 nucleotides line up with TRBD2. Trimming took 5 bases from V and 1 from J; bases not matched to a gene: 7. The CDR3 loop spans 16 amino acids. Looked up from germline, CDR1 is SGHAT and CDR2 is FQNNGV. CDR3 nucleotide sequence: TGTGCCAGCAGCCCCTGGGGGGGTGTGAACACCGGGGAGCTGTTTTTT. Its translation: CASSPWGGVNTGELFF. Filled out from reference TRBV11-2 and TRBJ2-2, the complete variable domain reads EAGVAQSPRYKIIEKRQSVAFWCNPISGHATLYWYQQILGQGPKLLIQFQNNGVVDDSQLPKDRFSAERLKGVDSTLKIQPAKLEDSAVYLCASSPWGGVNTGELFFGEGSRLTVL.

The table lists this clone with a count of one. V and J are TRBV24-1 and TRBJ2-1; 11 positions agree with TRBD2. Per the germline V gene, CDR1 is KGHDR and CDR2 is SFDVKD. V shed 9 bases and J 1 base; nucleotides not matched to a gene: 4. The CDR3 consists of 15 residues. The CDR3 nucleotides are TGTGCCACCTCATTAGCGGGGGGGTCCTACAATGAGCAGTTCTTC. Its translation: CATSLAGGSYNEQFF.

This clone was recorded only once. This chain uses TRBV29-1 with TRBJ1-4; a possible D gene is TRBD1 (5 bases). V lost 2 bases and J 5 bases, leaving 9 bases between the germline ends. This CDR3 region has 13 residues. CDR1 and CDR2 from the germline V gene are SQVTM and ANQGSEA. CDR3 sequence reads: CSVERAGNEKLFF. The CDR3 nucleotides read TGCAGCGTTGAAAGGGCAGGGAATGAAAAACTGTTTTTT.

The CDR3 spells CASSRGQYNEQFF. CDR3 DNA: TGTGCCAGCAGTCGCGGTCAATACAATGAGCAGTTCTTC. The genes are TRBV6-1 and TRBJ2-1; no firm D call. The length of the CDR3 is 13 residues. Germline-derived CDR1 and CDR2 are MNHNS and SASEGT. The ends were cut back, 5 bases at V and 4 bases at J, with 9 bases in the middle.

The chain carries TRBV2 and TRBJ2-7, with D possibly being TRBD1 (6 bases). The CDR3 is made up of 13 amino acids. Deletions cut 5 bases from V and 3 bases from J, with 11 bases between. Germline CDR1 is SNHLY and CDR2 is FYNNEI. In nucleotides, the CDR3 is TGTGCCAGCAGTCCGGGACAAGTCTACGAGCAGTACTTC. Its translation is CASSPGQVYEQYF.

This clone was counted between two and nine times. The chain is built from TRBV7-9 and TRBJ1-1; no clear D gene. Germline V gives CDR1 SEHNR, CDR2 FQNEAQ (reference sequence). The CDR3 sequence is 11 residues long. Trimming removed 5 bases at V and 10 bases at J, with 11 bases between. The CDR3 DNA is TGTGCCAGCAGCCCCATCCGGGGAGCTTTCTTT. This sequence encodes CASSPIRGAFF.

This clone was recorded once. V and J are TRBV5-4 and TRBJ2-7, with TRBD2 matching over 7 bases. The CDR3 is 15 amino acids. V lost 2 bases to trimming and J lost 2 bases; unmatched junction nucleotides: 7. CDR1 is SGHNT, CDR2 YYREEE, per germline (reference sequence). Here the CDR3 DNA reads TGTGCCAGCAGCTTTAGCGGGCTAGCGCCCTACGAGCAGTACTTC. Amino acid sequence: CASSFSGLAPYEQYF.

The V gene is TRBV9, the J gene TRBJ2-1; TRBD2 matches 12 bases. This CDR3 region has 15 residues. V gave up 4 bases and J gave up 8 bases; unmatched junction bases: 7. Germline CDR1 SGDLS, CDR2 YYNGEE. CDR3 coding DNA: TGTGCCAGCAGCCTCCGACTAGCGGGAGCCGATGAGCAGTTCTTC. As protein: CASSLRLAGADEQFF.